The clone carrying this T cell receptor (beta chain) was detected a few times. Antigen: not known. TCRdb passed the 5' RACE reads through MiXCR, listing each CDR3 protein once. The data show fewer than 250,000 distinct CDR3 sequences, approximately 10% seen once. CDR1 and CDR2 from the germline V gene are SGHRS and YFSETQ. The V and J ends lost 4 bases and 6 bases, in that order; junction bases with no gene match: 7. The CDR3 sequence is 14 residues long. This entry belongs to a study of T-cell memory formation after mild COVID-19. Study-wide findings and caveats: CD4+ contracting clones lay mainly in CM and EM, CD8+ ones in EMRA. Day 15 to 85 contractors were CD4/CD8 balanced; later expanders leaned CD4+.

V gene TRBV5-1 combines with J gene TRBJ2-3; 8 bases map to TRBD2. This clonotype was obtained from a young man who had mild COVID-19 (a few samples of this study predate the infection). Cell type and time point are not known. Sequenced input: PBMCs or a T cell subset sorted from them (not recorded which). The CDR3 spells CASSAGGAGDTQYF. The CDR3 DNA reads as TGCGCCAGCAGCGCCGGGGGGGCCGGGGATACGCAGTATTTT.